The 5 T cell receptor beta chains presented below share a single source sample, sequenced in a study of T cells in Graves' hyperthyroidism and ophthalmopathy. RNA transcripts served as the template for amplifying TCR beta CDR3 regions. The TCR CDR3 was amplified in a first-round RT-PCR using the HTBI primer set. TCRdb independently ran MiXCR on the multiplex PCR reads; one entry per CDR3 protein. The table lists 350,000 or so distinct CDR3 sequences, 18% of them singletons. Sequenced: blood. These receptors came from a woman aged 40 to 49 with Graves' ophthalmopathy.

In its sample, this clonotype was seen many times. V gene TRBV6-5 combines with J gene TRBJ2-6; 8 bases agree with TRBD1. This CDR3 has 16 residues. Trimming removed 7 bases from V and 3 bases from J; junction bases left unmatched: 8. Germline CDR1 MNHEY, CDR2 SVGAGI. The CDR3, as DNA: TGTGCCAGCACGAATGGACAGGGAAGTGGGGCCAACGTCCTGACTTTC. This sequence encodes CASTNGQGSGANVLTF.

This clonotype came up many times. J is TRBJ1-5 and V is TRBV6-5, with a tentative D call TRBD1 (6 bases). The V gene lost 5 bases and the J gene lost 8 bases, with 16 bases spanning the gap. This CDR3 is 14 amino acids long. The germline gives CDR1 MNHEY, CDR2 SVGAGI. This CDR3 is CASSNTGKFEPQHF. The DNA for the CDR3 is TGTGCCAGCAGTAACACAGGGAAGTTCGAGCCCCAGCATTTT.

There are many counts of this clonotype. The chain uses TRBV10-3 and TRBJ2-6; D uncertain. With 6 bases removed from V and 0 bases from J, the gap between germline ends came to 6 bases. This CDR3 spans 14 amino acids. CDR1 is ENHRY and CDR2 is SYGVKD in the germline V gene. The CDR3 here is CAISAGSGANVLTF. The CDR3 DNA follows: TGTGCCATCAGCGCAGGCTCTGGGGCCAACGTCCTGACTTTC.

This rearrangement joins TRBV5-1 to TRBJ1-1; D not certain. Germline V lookup: CDR1 SGHRS, CDR2 YFSETQ. Trimming removed 4 bases from V and 0 bases from J, with 10 bases in between. CDR3 length: 14 amino acids. This chain's CDR3 is CASSQDGVNTEAFF. Here the CDR3 DNA reads TGCGCCAGCAGCCAGGACGGAGTGAACACTGAAGCTTTCTTT.

This clonotype has a count of ten or more. The chain is built from TRBV24-1 and TRBJ2-7, with 13 bases fitting TRBD2. J gave up 6 bases and V 4 bases, and 5 bases lay outside the gene matches. The CDR3 runs 15 residues. Germline CDR1 reads KGHDR; CDR2 reads SFDVKD. The CDR3 sequence: CATSERTSGSAEQYF. CDR3 bases: TGTGCCACCAGTGAACGGACTAGCGGGAGCGCCGAGCAGTACTTC.